Listed here are 15 T cell receptor beta chains from one sample, sequenced in a study of tissue T cells after allogeneic stem cell transplantation. Time point denoted: mouse harvest day 7 after allogeneic transplant. Mouse grafts combined 10^7 T-cell-depleted bone marrow cells with 10^6 splenic CD5+ T cells. This table comes from immunoSEQ multiplex PCR, and its TCRdb copy is limited to in-frame clones, with some not included. The sample includes about a thousand clones, under 60% of them seen just once. The specimen was liver tissue. The receptors derive from a female BALB/c mouse given C57BL/6 T cells with graft-versus-host disease after an allogeneic hematopoietic cell transplant.

As concerns this clone: Mouse gene names and germline throughout. Read coverage stops 1 residue before the CDR3 terminus; the germline J gene supplies the remainder. V usage is TRBV24 and J usage is TRBJ1-1, with D perhaps matching TRBD1 (6 bases). The CDR3 loop spans 15 amino acids. Germline lookup yields CDR1 KGHTA and CDR2 FRNEEI. The ends were cut back, 0 bases at V and 5 bases at J, with 13 bases in the middle. CDR3 in amino acids: CASSLYGGWETEVFF. CDR3 bases read: TGTGCCAGCAGTCTGTATGGGGGCTGGGAAACAGAAGTCTTC.

This clone is a singleton in its sample. Gene labels here are mouse ones. The CDR3 extends 1 residue past the end of the read, so its final part is completed from the germline J gene. The rearrangement joins TRBV13-2 to TRBJ2-2; TRBD2 agrees at 8 bases. Germline V gene lookup returns CDR1 NNHNN and CDR2 SYGAGS (reference sequence). The V gene end was trimmed by 3 bases and the J gene end by 2 bases; junction bases not matched to a gene: 6. The CDR3 length is 16 residues. The part of the CDR3 DNA that was read is TGTGCCAGCGGTGTGTGGGGGGGGGAGAACACCGGGCAGCTCTAC. Translated, it gives CASGVWGGENTGQLY. The entire CDR3 sequence reads CASGVWGGENTGQLYF.

A word on this clone: All gene names here are mouse names. The missing CDR3 end, 1 residue past where the read stops, is filled in from the germline J gene. J is TRBJ2-5 and V is TRBV26; D call uncertain. From germline, CDR1 is KGHPV and CDR2 FQNQEV (reference sequence). Trimming removed 1 base at V and 3 bases at J, with 2 bases between. This CDR3 is built from 12 residues. This CDR3 reads CASSLWQDTQYF. The sequenced part of the CDR3 DNA is TGTGCCAGCAGTCTGTGGCAAGACACCCAGTAC.

For this clone: Germline and genes: mouse. Sequencing ends 1 residue short of the CDR3 end; the germline J gene provides the rest. This chain connects TRBV23 to TRBJ2-5; the D call TRBD2 from the table was never checked on the DNA. Germline CDR1 is KGHTA and CDR2 is FQNQQP. The CDR3 extends over 15 amino acids. The CDR3 sequence is CSSSWDWGPQDTQYF. CDR3 bases read: TGCTCCAGCAGTTGGGACTGGGGGCCCCAAGACACCCAGTAC.

There are a few counts of this clone. The germline and genes are mouse ones. The read terminates 1 residue ahead of where the CDR3 ends, so the germline J gene completes it. V usage is TRBV5 and J usage is TRBJ2-7; 7 nucleotides match TRBD1. J was trimmed by 0 bases and V by 4 bases; bases with no gene match: 3. This CDR3 has 14 amino acids. Germline V gene data show CDR1 as LGHNA and CDR2 as YNLKQL (reference sequence). CDR3 DNA, as far as it was read: TGTGCCAGCAGCCTCAGGGGGAGCTCCTATGAACAGTAC. Protein: CASSLRGSSYEQY. The complete CDR3 protein is CASSLRGSSYEQYF.

This clone is large in the sample. Gene names are the mouse ones. The CDR3 end falls 1 residue outside the read, so it is completed with the germline J gene. The chain recombines TRBV16 with TRBJ2-1; 8 bases line up with TRBD1. With 5 bases clipped from V and 5 bases from J, the junction kept 8 bases outside the gene matches. The V gene's germline CDR1 is SGHSA and CDR2 FRNQAP. CDR3 length equals 15 residues. The covered CDR3 bases are TGTGCAAGCAGCCCCCGGGACAGGAGAGATGCTGAGCAGTTC. It specifies CASSPRDRRDAEQF. The entire CDR3 protein reads CASSPRDRRDAEQFF.

For this clone: Genes and germline are mouse. The read is 1 residue too short to cover the CDR3 end, so that end is filled in from the germline J gene. This rearrangement joins TRBV31 to TRBJ2-2; D is ambiguous. This CDR3 has 15 residues. Germline CDR1 GKSSPN, CDR2 SITVG. Trimming stripped 0 bases from V and 0 bases from J, with 8 bases between. The chain's CDR3 is CAWSLRTPNTGQLYF. Partial CDR3 DNA: TGTGCCTGGAGTCTACGCACCCCAAACACCGGGCAGCTCTAC.

This clone was seen a few times. Gene names and germline refer to mouse. The observed sequence ends 1 residue before the CDR3 terminus, with the missing tail filled in from the germline J gene. The V gene is TRBV26, the J gene TRBJ2-7; D not certain. The germline V gene has CDR1 KGHPV and CDR2 FQNQEV (reference sequence). Trimming removed 0 bases at V and 3 bases at J, with 3 bases between. This CDR3 has 12 residues. This CDR3 is CASSLSDYEQYF. The DNA read from the CDR3 is TGTGCCAGCAGTCTGTCAGACTATGAACAGTAC.

In this sample, this clone turned up a few times. Germline and genes here are mouse. The CDR3 goes on 1 residue after the read ends, and that part is filled in from the germline J gene. This sequence joins TRBV3 and TRBJ1-1; D ambiguous. The CDR3 sequence is 12 residues long. Germline loops: CDR1 SNHLY, CDR2 FYNGKV (reference sequence). The germline V and J ends were trimmed by 5 bases and 1 base, with 5 bases remaining between them. The CDR3 sequence is CASSPGNTEVFF. The CDR3 DNA, read in part, is TGTGCCAGCAGCCCAGGGAACACAGAAGTCTTC.

As for this clone: Germline and genes here are mouse. The CDR3 goes on 1 residue after the read ends, and that part is filled in from the germline J gene. This rearrangement joins TRBV3 to TRBJ2-2, with 8 bases lining up with TRBD2. The germline V gene encodes CDR1 SNHLY and CDR2 FYNGKV (reference sequence). The CDR3 runs to 16 residues. The junction had 6 bases not matched to a gene; V was cut back by 4 bases and J by 2 bases. The CDR3 sequence: CASSSRGGANTGQLYF. CDR3 bases read: TGTGCCAGCAGCTCCCGCGGGGGGGCCAACACCGGGCAGCTCTAC.

This clone was recorded a few times. Gene names denote mouse genes. The read terminates 1 residue before the CDR3 end, so the remaining end is supplied by the germline J gene. V and J are TRBV31 and TRBJ2-7; 7 bases agree with TRBD2. The junction had 5 bases not matched to a gene; V was cut back by 0 bases and J by 3 bases. Per germline, CDR1 GKSSPN and CDR2 SITVG. The CDR3 contains 14 residues. The part of the CDR3 DNA that was read is TGTGCCTGGAGTCTAGAGACTGGGTACTATGAACAGTAC. The encoded protein is CAWSLETGYYEQY. The CDR3 in full is CAWSLETGYYEQYF.

To note about this clone: Gene names refer to mouse genes. Coverage ceases 1 residue before the CDR3 finishes, and the germline J gene fills in the end. The chain employs TRBV23 and TRBJ1-1; TRBD1 was called by the table and not checked on the DNA. From germline, CDR1 is KGHTA and CDR2 FQNQQP. The CDR3 runs to 14 residues. The DNA read from the CDR3 is TGCTCCAGCAGTCCGGGACAGGCAAACACAGAAGTCTTC. Its translation is CSSSPGQANTEVF. The CDR3 reads in full as CSSSPGQANTEVFF.

In the case of this clone: Gene names follow the mouse nomenclature. Read sequence stops 1 residue before the CDR3 end, and the germline J gene provides the missing end. This rearrangement joins TRBV1 to TRBJ2-3, with TRBD2 identical over 8 bases. The germline V gene has CDR1 NSQYPW and CDR2 LRSPGD (reference sequence). The CDR3 is made up of 14 amino acids. V trimming: 5 bases; J trimming: 0 bases; junction bases outside the gene matches: 1. The chain's CDR3 is CTCSRDWSAETLYF. CDR3 DNA, as far as it was read: TGCACCTGCAGTCGGGACTGGAGTGCAGAAACGCTGTAT.

Details on this clone: Any gene name here is a mouse gene name. The read halts 1 residue ahead of the CDR3 end, with the missing end drawn from the germline J gene. The V call is TRBV14, the J call TRBJ2-7, with 10 positions matching TRBD2. This CDR3 spans 14 amino acids. CDR1 is SGHDT, CDR2 FRDEAV, per germline. V was pared by 2 bases and J by 7 bases, with 6 bases of the junction left unmatched. CDR3 residues: CASSFDWGVGEQYF. The sequenced CDR3 bases are TGTGCCAGCAGTTTTGACTGGGGGGTGGGGGAACAGTAC.

By frequency in the sample, this clone is hyperexpanded. Gene names are mouse gene names. The observed sequence ends 1 residue before the CDR3 terminus, with the missing tail filled in from the germline J gene. The chain links TRBV19 to TRBJ2-2, with D possibly TRBD2 on 7 matching bases. The CDR3 extends over 15 amino acids. V lost 2 bases and J 4 bases, leaving 12 bases between the germline ends. The germline CDR1 and CDR2 sequences are FNHDT and SITEND (reference sequence). The sequenced part of the CDR3 DNA is TGTGCCAGCAGTATGCGGGGGGCTCGCACCGGGCAGCTCTAC. As protein: CASSMRGARTGQLY. The full CDR3 reads CASSMRGARTGQLYF.